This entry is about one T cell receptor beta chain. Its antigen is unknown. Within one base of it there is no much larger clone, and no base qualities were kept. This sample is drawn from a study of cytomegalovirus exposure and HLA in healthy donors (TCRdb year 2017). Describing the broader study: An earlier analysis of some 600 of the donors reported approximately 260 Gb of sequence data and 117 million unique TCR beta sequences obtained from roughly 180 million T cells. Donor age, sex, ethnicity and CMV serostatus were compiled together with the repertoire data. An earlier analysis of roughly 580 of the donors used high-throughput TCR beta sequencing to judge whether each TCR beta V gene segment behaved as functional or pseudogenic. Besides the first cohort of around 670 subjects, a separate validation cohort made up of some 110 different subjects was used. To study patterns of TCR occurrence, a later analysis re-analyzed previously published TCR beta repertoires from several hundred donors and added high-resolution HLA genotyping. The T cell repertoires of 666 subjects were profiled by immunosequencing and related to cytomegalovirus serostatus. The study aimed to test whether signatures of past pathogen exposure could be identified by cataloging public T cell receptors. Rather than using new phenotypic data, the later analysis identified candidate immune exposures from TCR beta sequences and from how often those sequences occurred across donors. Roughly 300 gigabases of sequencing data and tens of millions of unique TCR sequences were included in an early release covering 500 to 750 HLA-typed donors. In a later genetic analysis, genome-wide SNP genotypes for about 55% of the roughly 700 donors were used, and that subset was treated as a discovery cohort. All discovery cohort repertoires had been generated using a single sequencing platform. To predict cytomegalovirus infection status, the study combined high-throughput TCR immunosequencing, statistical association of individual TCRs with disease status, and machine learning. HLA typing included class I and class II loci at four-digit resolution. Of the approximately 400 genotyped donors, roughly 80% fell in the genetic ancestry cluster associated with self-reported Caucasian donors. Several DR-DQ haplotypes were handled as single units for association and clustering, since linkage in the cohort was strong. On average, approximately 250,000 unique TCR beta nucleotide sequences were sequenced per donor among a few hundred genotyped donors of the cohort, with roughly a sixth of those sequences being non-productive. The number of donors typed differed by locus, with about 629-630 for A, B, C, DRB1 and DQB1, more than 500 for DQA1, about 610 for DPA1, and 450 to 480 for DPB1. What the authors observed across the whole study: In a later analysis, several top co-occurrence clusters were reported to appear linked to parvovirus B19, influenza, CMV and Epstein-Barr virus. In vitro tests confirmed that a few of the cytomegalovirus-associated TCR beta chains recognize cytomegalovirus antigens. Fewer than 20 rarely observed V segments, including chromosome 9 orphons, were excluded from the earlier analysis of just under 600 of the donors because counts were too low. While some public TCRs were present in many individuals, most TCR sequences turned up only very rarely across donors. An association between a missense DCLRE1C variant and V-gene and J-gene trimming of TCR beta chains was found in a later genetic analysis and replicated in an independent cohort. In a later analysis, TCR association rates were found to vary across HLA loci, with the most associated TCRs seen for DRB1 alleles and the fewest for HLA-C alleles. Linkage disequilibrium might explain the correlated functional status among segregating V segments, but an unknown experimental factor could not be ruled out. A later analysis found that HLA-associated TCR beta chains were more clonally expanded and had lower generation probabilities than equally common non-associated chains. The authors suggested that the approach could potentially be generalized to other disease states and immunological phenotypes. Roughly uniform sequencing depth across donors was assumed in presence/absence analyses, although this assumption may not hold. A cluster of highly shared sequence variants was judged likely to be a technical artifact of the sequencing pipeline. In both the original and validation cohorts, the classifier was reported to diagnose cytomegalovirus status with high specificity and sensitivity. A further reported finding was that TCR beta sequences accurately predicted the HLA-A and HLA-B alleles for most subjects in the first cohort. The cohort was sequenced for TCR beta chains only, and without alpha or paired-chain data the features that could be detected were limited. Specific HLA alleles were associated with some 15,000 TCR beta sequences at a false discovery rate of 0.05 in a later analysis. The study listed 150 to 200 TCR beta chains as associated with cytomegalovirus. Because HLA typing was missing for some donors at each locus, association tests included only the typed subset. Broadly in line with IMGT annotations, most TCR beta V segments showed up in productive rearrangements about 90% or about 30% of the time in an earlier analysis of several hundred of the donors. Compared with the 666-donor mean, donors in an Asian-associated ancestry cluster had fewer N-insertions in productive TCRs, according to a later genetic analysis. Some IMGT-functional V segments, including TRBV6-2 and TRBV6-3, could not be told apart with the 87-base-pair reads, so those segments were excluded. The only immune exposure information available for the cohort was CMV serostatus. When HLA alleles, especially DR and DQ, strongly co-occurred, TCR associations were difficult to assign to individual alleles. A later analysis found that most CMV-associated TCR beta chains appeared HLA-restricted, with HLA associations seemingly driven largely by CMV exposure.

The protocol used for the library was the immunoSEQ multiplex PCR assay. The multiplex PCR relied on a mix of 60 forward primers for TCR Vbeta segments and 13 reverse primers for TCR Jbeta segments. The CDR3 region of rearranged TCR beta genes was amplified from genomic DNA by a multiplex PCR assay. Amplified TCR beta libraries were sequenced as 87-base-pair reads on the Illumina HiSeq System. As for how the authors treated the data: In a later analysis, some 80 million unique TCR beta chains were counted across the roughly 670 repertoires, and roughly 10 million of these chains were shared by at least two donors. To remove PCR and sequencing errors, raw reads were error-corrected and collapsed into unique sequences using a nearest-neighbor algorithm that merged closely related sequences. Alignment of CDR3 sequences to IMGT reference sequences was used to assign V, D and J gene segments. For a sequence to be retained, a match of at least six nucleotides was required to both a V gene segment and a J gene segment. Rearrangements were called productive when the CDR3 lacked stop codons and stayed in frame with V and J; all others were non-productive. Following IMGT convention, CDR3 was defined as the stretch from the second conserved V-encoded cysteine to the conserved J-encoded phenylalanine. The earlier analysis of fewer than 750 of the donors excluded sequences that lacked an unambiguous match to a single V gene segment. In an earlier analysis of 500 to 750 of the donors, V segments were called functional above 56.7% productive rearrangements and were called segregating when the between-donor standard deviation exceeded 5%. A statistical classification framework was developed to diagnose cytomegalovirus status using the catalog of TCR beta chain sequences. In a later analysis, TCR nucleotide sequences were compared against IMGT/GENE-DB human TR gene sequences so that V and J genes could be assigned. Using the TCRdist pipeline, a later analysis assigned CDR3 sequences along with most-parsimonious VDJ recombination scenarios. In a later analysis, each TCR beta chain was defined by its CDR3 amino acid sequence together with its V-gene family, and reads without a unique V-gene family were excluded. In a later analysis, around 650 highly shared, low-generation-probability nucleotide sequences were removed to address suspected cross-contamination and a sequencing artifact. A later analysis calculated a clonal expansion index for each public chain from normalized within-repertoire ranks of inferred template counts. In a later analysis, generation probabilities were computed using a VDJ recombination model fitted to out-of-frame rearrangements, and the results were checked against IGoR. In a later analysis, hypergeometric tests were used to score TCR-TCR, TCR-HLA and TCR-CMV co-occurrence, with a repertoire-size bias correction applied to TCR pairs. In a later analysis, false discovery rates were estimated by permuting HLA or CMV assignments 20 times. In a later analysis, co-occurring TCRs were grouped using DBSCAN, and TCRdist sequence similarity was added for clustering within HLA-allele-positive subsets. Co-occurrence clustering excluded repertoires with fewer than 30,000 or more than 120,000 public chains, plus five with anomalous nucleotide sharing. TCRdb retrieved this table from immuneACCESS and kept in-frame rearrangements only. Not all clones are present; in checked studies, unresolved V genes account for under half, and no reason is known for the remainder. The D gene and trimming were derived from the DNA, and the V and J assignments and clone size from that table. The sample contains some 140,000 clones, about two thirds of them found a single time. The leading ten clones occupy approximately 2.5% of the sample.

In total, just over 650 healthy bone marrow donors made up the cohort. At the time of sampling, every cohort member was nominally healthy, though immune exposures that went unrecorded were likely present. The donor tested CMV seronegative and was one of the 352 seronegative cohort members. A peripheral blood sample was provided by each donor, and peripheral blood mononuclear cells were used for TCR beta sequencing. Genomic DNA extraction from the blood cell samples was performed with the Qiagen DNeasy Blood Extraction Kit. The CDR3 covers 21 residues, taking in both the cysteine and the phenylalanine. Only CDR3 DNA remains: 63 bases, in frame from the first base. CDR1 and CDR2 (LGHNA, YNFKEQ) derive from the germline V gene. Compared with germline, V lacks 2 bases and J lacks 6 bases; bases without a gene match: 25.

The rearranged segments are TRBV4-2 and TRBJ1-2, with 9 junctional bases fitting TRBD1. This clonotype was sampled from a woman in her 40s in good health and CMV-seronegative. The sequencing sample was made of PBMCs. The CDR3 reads CASSQSYTSRKTGGTGDGYTF. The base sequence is TGTGCCAGCAGCCAATCCTACACCTCTCGAAAAACAGGGGGCACGGGTGATGGCTACACCTTC.